This T cell receptor beta chain emerged from a study of blood T cells in healthy people across ages. The second PCR ran about 6 to 12 cycles with a sample-barcoded 5' primer and J-beta primers. TCRdb re-called the 5' RACE reads with MiXCR, one entry per CDR3 protein. Here the sample spans some 800,000 distinct CDR3 sequences, roughly 25% being singletons. Trimming left V 4 bases short and J 5 bases short, with 13 bases between. CDR1 is MNHEY and CDR2 is SVGAGI in the germline V gene. CDR3 length equals 14 residues. This same sample was also taken into another study, of T cells of mothers and their children. Turning to that study: T cell clones that were persistent and microchimeric went undetected.

Input material: blood. V gene TRBV6-5 combines with J gene TRBJ2-3; D uncertain. The receptor comes from a boy between 10 and 17 years old in good health. CDR3 region: CASSSRWPGDTQYF. The CDR3 DNA follows: TGTGCCAGCAGTTCCAGGTGGCCGGGAGATACGCAGTATTTT.